A selection of T cell receptor beta chains follows, all from one sample in a study of T cell repertoires in cytomegalovirus infection. These receptors' targets are unknown. TCRdb re-called the reads through MiXCR, storing one row per CDR3 protein. Of fewer than 650,000 distinct CDR3 sequences in the sample, approximately 40% were seen once. The source was cultured PBMCs, collected from culture after CMV antigen stimulation. The receptor set was obtained from a human donor in good health (CMV status not recorded). Some clones in this sample may be carry-over from other donors' samples. Each CDR3 is given with its conserved first and last residue. D genes are given only for firm matches. Where a row states a size, it is once, few, many or the class of an expanded clone; other rows omit it.

TRBJ2-1 few TRBV11-2 TRBD1 CASSLDRRNEQFF TGTGCCAGCAGCCTGGACAGGAGGAATGAGCAGTTCTTC
TRBJ1-1 . TRBV6-1 TRBD1 CATWTGSLNLNTEAFF TGTGCCACCTGGACAGGGTCTTTAAATTTGAACACTGAAGCTTTCTTT
TRBJ1-1 few TRBV7-8 . CASSLSYEAFF TGTGCCAGCAGCTTATCCTATGAAGCTTTCTTT
TRBJ1-3 . TRBV7-8 . CASSPWGRGAGNTIYF TGTGCCAGCAGCCCCTGGGGGCGCGGGGCTGGAAACACCATATATTTT
TRBJ1-6 . TRBV6-6 . CASSYVQVGNSPLHF TGTGCCAGCAGTTATGTGCAAGTGGGGAATTCACCCCTCCACTTT
TRBJ2-1 . TRBV19 TRBD1 CASSVGGQGSNEQFF TGTGCCAGTAGCGTTGGGGGACAGGGGTCCAATGAGCAGTTCTTC
TRBJ2-3 . TRBV12-5 . CASGLVLRGRDTQYF TGTGCTAGTGGTTTGGTACTACGGGGCCGAGATACGCAGTATTTT
TRBJ2-3 few TRBV4-3 TRBD2 CASSQAWLAGGDTQYF TGCGCCAGCAGCCAAGCATGGCTAGCGGGAGGAGATACGCAGTATTTT
TRBJ2-3 few TRBV7-2 . CASSLDGAGTDTQYF TGTGCCAGCAGCTTAGATGGGGCTGGCACAGATACGCAGTATTTT
TRBJ2-5 . TRBV7-2 . CASSYQGQGKETQYF TGTGCCAGCAGCTACCAGGGGCAGGGGAAGGAGACCCAGTACTTC
TRBJ2-6 few TRBV30 TRBD1 CAWSLGTGFSGANVLTF TGTGCCTGGAGTCTCGGGACAGGGTTCTCTGGGGCCAACGTCCTGACTTTC
TRBJ2-1 many TRBV6-1 TRBD2 CASRLAGYNEQFF TGTGCCAGCCGACTAGCGGGCTACAATGAGCAGTTCTTC
TRBJ2-2 . TRBV7-8 TRBD1 CASSSGQGTGELFF TGTGCCAGCAGCTCCGGACAGGGCACCGGGGAGCTGTTTTTT
TRBJ1-4 . TRBV4-3 . CASSQSRSLNEKLFF TGCGCCAGCAGCCAGTCTAGGTCCCTTAATGAAAAACTGTTTTTT
TRBJ2-1 few TRBV7-9 . CASSSGGWRGKTYNEQFF TGTGCCAGCAGCTCCGGTGGGTGGCGGGGAAAAACCTACAATGAGCAGTTCTTC
TRBJ2-1 . TRBV4-1 TRBD2 CASSLNGLADNEQFF TGCGCCAGCAGCCTTAACGGACTAGCGGACAATGAGCAGTTCTTC
TRBJ1-1 . TRBV6-8 . CASSYSWFGGAFF TGTGCCAGCAGTTACTCATGGTTTGGCGGAGCTTTCTTT
TRBJ2-7 . TRBV2 TRBD2 CASNPSGYEQYF TGTGCCAGCAATCCTAGCGGGTACGAGCAGTACTTC
TRBJ2-3 few TRBV7-8 TRBD2 CASSPASGRFDTQYF TGTGCCAGCAGCCCCGCTAGCGGGAGGTTTGATACGCAGTATTTT
TRBJ1-5 once TRBV6-2/TRBV6-3 . CASRDGRSSNQPQHF TGTGCCAGCAGAGACGGACGGTCTAGCAATCAGCCCCAGCATTTT
TRBJ2-1 few TRBV7-2 TRBD2 CASSSQAGMVEFF TGTGCCAGCAGCTCCCAAGCGGGGATGGTCGAGTTCTTC
TRBJ2-1 few TRBV7-9 TRBD1 CASSSSPGQGPHEQFF TGTGCCAGCAGCTCCTCCCCGGGACAGGGTCCCCATGAGCAGTTCTTC
TRBJ1-1 many TRBV7-2 . CASSYRVTEAFF TGTGCCAGCAGTTACAGGGTCACTGAAGCTTTCTTT
TRBJ2-5 . TRBV6-2/TRBV6-3 . CASRQPTLQETQYF TGTGCCAGCAGACAGCCGACCCTACAAGAGACCCAGTACTTC
TRBJ2-7 few TRBV20-1 TRBD1 CSAPRGTGIEQYF TGCAGTGCTCCCCGGGGGACAGGGATCGAGCAGTACTTC
TRBJ2-4 few TRBV7-2 . CASSPRQLAKNIQYF TGTGCCAGCAGCCCGAGACAGTTAGCCAAAAACATTCAGTACTTC
TRBJ2-3 few TRBV7-9 TRBD2 CASSSNVPHGRAIDTQYF TGTGCCAGCAGCTCAAACGTACCCCACGGGAGGGCCATAGATACGCAGTATTTT
TRBJ1-1 . TRBV12-3/TRBV12-4 TRBD1 CASSWQGEETEAFF TGTGCCAGCAGTTGGCAGGGGGAGGAAACTGAAGCTTTCTTT
TRBJ1-1 . TRBV29-1 . CSVGSGNTEAFF TGCAGCGTTGGCTCAGGGAACACTGAAGCTTTCTTT
TRBJ1-2 . TRBV4-1 . CASSQDVGAQNLGYTF TGCGCCAGCAGCCAAGATGTAGGGGCTCAAAATCTTGGCTACACCTTC
TRBJ2-5 . TRBV12-3/TRBV12-4 . CASSGTVIGETQYF TGTGCCAGCAGTGGGACGGTCATAGGGGAGACCCAGTACTTC
TRBJ1-2 . TRBV27 TRBD1 CASSNLRDRRYGYTF TGTGCCAGCAGCAACCTACGGGACAGGAGGTATGGCTACACCTTC
TRBJ2-1 few TRBV7-6 TRBD2 CASSLFSWEGRYNEQFF TGTGCCAGCAGCTTATTTTCATGGGAGGGCCGGTACAATGAGCAGTTCTTC
TRBJ2-1 once TRBV5-1 . CASSFRTEPYNEQFF TGCGCCAGCAGCTTCAGGACAGAACCTTACAATGAGCAGTTCTTC
TRBJ2-1 few TRBV6-2/TRBV6-3 . CASSYLGTASYNEQFF TGTGCCAGCAGTTACTTAGGGACTGCGTCCTACAATGAGCAGTTCTTC
TRBJ2-1 . TRBV5-6 TRBD2 CASSSRVLGLAGKSSYNEQFF TGTGCCAGCAGCTCCCGGGTCTTAGGACTAGCGGGAAAAAGCTCCTACAATGAGCAGTTCTTC
TRBJ1-5 . TRBV5-3 . CASSLSEGGLPQHF TGTGCCAGCAGCTTGTCGGAAGGGGGGTTGCCCCAGCATTTT
TRBJ2-1 . TRBV27 . CASTTLRGASYNEQFF TGTGCCAGCACAACCCTAAGGGGGGCCTCCTACAATGAGCAGTTCTTC
TRBJ2-5 . TRBV4-2 TRBD1 CASSPTLGTGPGETQYF TGTGCCAGCAGCCCGACACTAGGGACAGGGCCTGGAGAGACCCAGTACTTC
TRBJ2-2 few TRBV12-3/TRBV12-4 . CASSFGRTIRTGELFF TGTGCCAGCAGTTTCGGGCGGACTATACGGACCGGGGAGCTGTTTTTT
TRBJ1-1 . TRBV27 TRBD1 CASSFTGGDTEAFF TGTGCCAGCAGTTTTACAGGGGGGGATACTGAAGCTTTCTTT
TRBJ2-4 . TRBV12-3/TRBV12-4 . CASLVGGSNIQYF TGTGCCAGCCTGGTCGGGGGAAGTAACATTCAGTACTTC
TRBJ1-5 . TRBV2 TRBD1 CASSGYRGNQPQHF TGTGCCAGCAGTGGATACAGGGGGAATCAGCCCCAGCATTTT
TRBJ2-1 . TRBV2 . CASSPARSYNEQFF TGTGCCAGCAGTCCGGCGCGGTCCTACAATGAGCAGTTCTTC